Following are 27 T cell receptor beta chains from one sample sequenced in a study of blood T cell repertoires in COVID-19. Produced via immunoSEQ multiplex PCR; TCRdb's table is partial and in-frame only. This table has roughly 130,000 clones, roughly 85% appearing once. Sample: peripheral blood. The source of these receptors is a man between 60 and 75 years old with acute or convalescent COVID-19.

The gene calls are TRBV7-9 and TRBJ2-5; D perhaps matches TRBD1 (7 bases). With 2 bases removed from V and 5 bases from J, the gap between germline ends came to 15 bases. Germline CDR1 and CDR2: SEHNR and FQNEAQ (reference sequence). The length of the CDR3 is 15 residues. Written as DNA, the CDR3 is TGTGCCAGCAGCTTAATGGAGGGGGCTCGGGAGACCCAGTACTTC. Translated: CASSLMEGARETQYF.

The chain is built from TRBV30 and TRBJ2-3, with 7 nucleotides matching TRBD2. CDR3 length: 13 residues. V lost 4 bases and J lost 3; bases outside the gene matches: 4. The germline V gene encodes CDR1 GTSNPN and CDR2 SVGIG (reference sequence). The CDR3 sequence is CAWNGGRTDTQYF. The CDR3 nucleotides are TGTGCCTGGAACGGCGGGAGAACAGATACGCAGTATTTT. The full variable domain, in which reference TRBV30 and TRBJ2-3 provide the parts outside the CDR3, is SQTIHQWPATLVQPVGSPLSLECTVEGTSNPNLYWYRQAAGRGLQLLFYSVGIGQISSEVPQNLSASRPQDRQFILSSKKLLLSDSGFYLCAWNGGRTDTQYFGPGTRLTVL.

This clone showed up just once. V gene TRBV4-2 combines with J gene TRBJ1-4; no firm D call. V was trimmed by 4 bases and J by 6 bases, leaving 15 bases between them. Germline lookup yields CDR1 LGHNA and CDR2 YNFKEQ. This CDR3 spans 15 amino acids. DNA for the CDR3: TGTGCCAGCAGCCCCACAGAGGCGGACTATGAAAAACTGTTTTTT. Protein sequence: CASSPTEADYEKLFF.

The chain combines TRBV14 with TRBJ2-2, with 8 bases that match TRBD2. With 5 bases clipped from V and 2 bases from J, the junction kept 7 bases outside the gene matches. The germline gives CDR1 SGHDN, CDR2 FVKESK. CDR3 length equals 16 residues. DNA of the CDR3: TGTGCCAGCAGCTCTCGCAGCGGGAGCAACACCGGGGAGCTGTTTTTT. As protein: CASSSRSGSNTGELFF. The full variable domain, its missing parts supplied by reference TRBV14 and TRBJ2-2, is EAGVTQFPSHSVIEKGQTVTLRCDPISGHDNLYWYRRVMGKEIKFLLHFVKESKQDESGMPNNRFLAERTGGTYSTLKVQPAELEDSGVYFCASSSRSGSNTGELFFGEGSRLTVL.

The rearrangement links TRBV19 to TRBJ1-2; the D gene is possibly TRBD1 (5 bases). The germline CDR1 and CDR2 sequences are LNHDA and SQIVND (reference sequence). The CDR3 covers 10 residues. The V gene lost 8 bases and the J gene lost 8 bases, with 9 bases spanning the gap. The CDR3 bases are TGTGCCAGTTGGGGCAACGGCTACACCTTC. Translating gives CASWGNGYTF.

The V call is TRBV11-2, the J call TRBJ2-5, with D possibly TRBD2 on 5 matching bases. Trimming shortened V by 3 bases and J by 10 bases, and 15 bases separated the two germline ends. CDR1 SGHAT and CDR2 FQNNGV come from the germline V gene. This CDR3 region has 13 residues. In DNA, the CDR3 is TGTGCCAGCAGCTTCGGGAACGACGTGGACCAGTACTTC. This encodes CASSFGNDVDQYF.

The CDR3 reads CASRQGQGRAEAFF. The DNA for the CDR3 is TGTGCCAGCAGGCAAGGACAGGGGCGTGCTGAAGCTTTCTTT. The V call is TRBV28, the J call TRBJ1-1, with 9 positions matching TRBD1. V dropped 6 bases and J dropped 6; count of bases not matched to a gene: 8. Germline-derived CDR1 and CDR2 are MDHEN and SYDVKM. This CDR3 region has 14 residues.

The chain joins TRBV12-3 or TRBV12-4 to TRBJ1-4; weak D call: TRBD1 (5 bases). V was cut by 6 bases and J by 7 bases, with 12 bases left in between. The CDR3 has 13 residues. CDR3 protein: CASRANQGEKLFF. CDR3 bases: TGTGCCAGCAGAGCTAATCAGGGTGAAAAACTGTTTTTT.

This chain joins TRBV28 and TRBJ2-3; 7 bases fit TRBD2. The CDR3 totals 15 residues. Losses at the gene ends were 5 bases for V and 0 bases for J; bases not matched to a gene: 5. CDR1 MDHEN and CDR2 SYDVKM come from the germline V gene. The CDR3 reads CASSRPSGSTDTQYF. The CDR3 DNA reads TGTGCCAGCAGTCGACCTAGCGGTAGCACAGATACGCAGTATTTT.

J is TRBJ1-4 and V is TRBV5-1; no clear D. V lost 7 bases and J lost 2, with 9 bases in between. Germline values: CDR1 SGHRS, CDR2 YFSETQ. The CDR3 is 13 amino acids. The CDR3 bases are TGCGCCAGCCGTTCGTCTACTAATGAAAAACTGTTTTTT. Translated: CASRSSTNEKLFF.

The chain recombines TRBV30 with TRBJ2-7, with D possibly matching TRBD2 (5 bases). The V end was cut by 3 bases, the J end by 4 bases, with 10 bases between. The V gene's germline CDR1 is GTSNPN and CDR2 SVGIG (reference sequence). CDR3 size: 12 residues. The CDR3 region has the DNA TGTGCCTGGAGAGGCCGGGGATACGAGCAGTACTTC. Its protein is CAWRGRGYEQYF.

This clone was seen a handful of times. This chain connects TRBV18 to TRBJ1-5, with TRBD1 identical over 7 bases. The J segment lost 6 bases and the V segment lost 3 bases, leaving 8 bases of the junction unmatched. This CDR3 region has 15 residues. Germline-derived CDR1 and CDR2 are KGHSH and LQKENI. CDR3: CASSPTKQGSQPQHF. Here the CDR3 DNA reads TGTGCCAGCTCACCCACAAAACAGGGGAGTCAGCCCCAGCATTTT.

This chain uses TRBV18 with TRBJ2-2, with 7 bases matching TRBD1. Per the germline V gene, CDR1 is KGHSH and CDR2 is LQKENI. With 4 bases clipped from V and 1 base from J, the junction kept 6 bases outside the gene matches. The CDR3 loop spans 16 amino acids. CDR3 region: CASSLQGIKNTGELFF. DNA for the CDR3: TGTGCCAGCTCACTACAGGGGATCAAGAACACCGGGGAGCTGTTTTTT. Supplemented by reference TRBV18 and TRBJ2-2, the full variable domain reads NAGVMQNPRHLVRRRGQEARLRCSPMKGHSHVYWYRQLPEEGLKFMVYLQKENIIDESGMPKERFSAEFPKEGPSILRIQQVVRGDSAAYFCASSLQGIKNTGELFFGEGSRLTVL.

V usage is TRBV9 and J usage is TRBJ1-1, with a weak D call TRBD1 (5 bases). V was trimmed by 4 bases and J by 6 bases, leaving 13 bases between them. Germline CDR1 SGDLS, CDR2 YYNGEE. The CDR3 loop spans 13 amino acids. DNA for the CDR3: TGTGCCAGCAGCCTAGCGGGGGGAGCTGAAGCTTTCTTT. It is translated as CASSLAGGAEAFF.

This clone has a count of ten or more. J is TRBJ1-1 and V is TRBV28, with 11 bases aligning to TRBD1. This CDR3 contains 16 residues. Germline values: CDR1 MDHEN, CDR2 SYDVKM. Germline trimming cut 1 base from V and 5 bases from J; bases unmatched to any gene: 6. The CDR3 coding sequence is TGTGCCAGCAGTTTATTACTCGGGACAGGGGGTACTGAAGCTTTCTTT. Protein product: CASSLLLGTGGTEAFF.

The chain combines TRBV14 with TRBJ1-6; D is undetermined. The germline V and J ends were trimmed by 4 bases and 1 base, with 5 bases remaining between them. CDR1 is SGHDN and CDR2 is FVKESK in the germline V gene. The CDR3 consists of 14 residues. The CDR3 is CASSLGSYNSPLHF. CDR3 DNA: TGTGCCAGCAGCCTCGGGTCCTATAATTCACCCCTCCACTTT.

The CDR3 DNA sequence: TGTGCCAGCAAAGGACAGGGGAACACTGAAGCTTTCTTT. This translates into CASKGQGNTEAFF. The chain recombines TRBV3-1 (or the pseudogene TRBV3-2) with TRBJ1-1; 8 bases are a match to TRBD1. There are 13 residues in the CDR3. Unmatched junction bases numbered 2, after V lost 7 bases and J lost 1 base. Germline V lookup: CDR1 LGHDT, CDR2 YNNKEL (reference sequence).

The chain links TRBV5-6 to TRBJ2-3; tentatively, D is TRBD2 (6 bases). V was cut by 4 bases and J by 2 bases, with 8 bases left in between. Germline V gene lookup returns CDR1 SGHDT and CDR2 YYEEEE. This CDR3 is built from 13 residues. CDR3 residues: CASSREYTDTQYF. CDR3 sequence (DNA): TGTGCCAGCAGCCGGGAGTACACAGATACGCAGTATTTT.

The chain recombines TRBV29-1 with TRBJ2-7; 11 nucleotides agree with TRBD2. The CDR3 has 16 residues. Germline loops: CDR1 SQVTM, CDR2 ANQGSEA. Unmatched junction bases numbered 11, after V lost 1 base and J lost 6 bases. This CDR3 reads CSVEVVAGGPSGEQYF. The CDR3 coding sequence is TGCAGCGTTGAAGTTGTAGCGGGAGGGCCCTCAGGCGAGCAGTACTTC.

The rearrangement uses TRBV5-1 and TRBJ2-7, with D possibly TRBD2 on 5 matching bases. Germline CDR1 and CDR2: SGHRS and YFSETQ. This CDR3 has 11 amino acids. With 3 bases removed from V and 8 bases from J, the gap between germline ends came to 9 bases. The CDR3 nucleotides are TGCGCCAGCAGCTCCAGGACTCAGCAGTACTTC. This sequence encodes CASSSRTQQYF.

The chain uses TRBV7-3 and TRBJ2-1; 12 bases align to TRBD2. The CDR3 runs 14 residues. V gave up 6 bases and J gave up 8 bases; unmatched junction bases: 5. Germline V gives CDR1 SGHTA, CDR2 FQGTGA. This CDR3 reads CASSPGLAGYEQFF. CDR3 DNA: TGTGCCAGCAGTCCAGGACTAGCGGGATATGAGCAGTTCTTC.

This chain connects TRBV4-3 to TRBJ2-3; D remains ambiguous. V lost 0 bases, J lost 8 bases, and 9 bases lay in between. The CDR3 totals 13 residues. CDR1 is LGHNA and CDR2 is YSLEER in the germline V gene. The CDR3 here is CASSQDERATQYF. As DNA, the CDR3 is TGCGCCAGCAGCCAAGATGAGAGAGCTACGCAGTATTTT.

CDR3 DNA sequence: TGTGCCAGCAGGACAGACGCGAGAGAAGCTTTCTTT. Residues: CASRTDAREAFF. The chain combines TRBV2 with TRBJ1-1; maybe TRBD1 (5 bases). Deletions cut 6 bases from V and 8 bases from J, with 13 bases between. Germline V lookup: CDR1 SNHLY, CDR2 FYNNEI. The CDR3 runs 12 residues.

J is TRBJ1-1 and V is TRBV29-1; 8 nucleotides agree with TRBD1. CDR3 length: 15 residues. V shed 7 bases and J 11 bases; nucleotides not matched to a gene: 21. The germline V gene encodes CDR1 SQVTM and CDR2 ANQGSEA. The CDR3 DNA reads TGCAGCGCCCCTGGGATTGGGCAGGGGGCGCGTCTCGCTTTCTTT. It translates to CSAPGIGQGARLAFF.

The rearrangement uses TRBV5-6 and TRBJ1-2, with a tentative D call TRBD1 (6 bases). Between the trimmed V and J ends, which lost 2 bases and 3 bases, there was a span of 8 bases. Germline values: CDR1 SGHDT, CDR2 YYEEEE. CDR3 size: 13 residues. The DNA for the CDR3 is TGTGCCAGCAGCTTAAAGGGGGACTATGGCTACACCTTC. Translation gives CASSLKGDYGYTF. The full variable domain, with the rest looked up from reference TRBV5-6 and TRBJ1-2, is DAGVTQSPTHLIKTRGQQVTLRCSPKSGHDTVSWYQQALGQGPQFIFQYYEEEERQRGNFPDRFSGHQFPNYSSELNVNALLLGDSALYLCASSLKGDYGYTFGSGTRLTVV.

This chain connects TRBV10-3 to TRBJ2-1; 9 bases are shared with TRBD1. CDR1 is ENHRY, CDR2 SYGVKD, per germline. The junction had 2 bases not matched to a gene; V was cut back by 2 bases and J by 0 bases. The CDR3 is 16 residues long. This CDR3 reads CAISERGQGSYNEQFF. The DNA for the CDR3 is TGTGCCATCAGTGAGCGGGGACAGGGCTCCTACAATGAGCAGTTCTTC.

The rearrangement uses TRBV3-1 (or the pseudogene TRBV3-2) and TRBJ2-7; D is uncertain. Germline V lookup: CDR1 LGHDT, CDR2 YNNKEL (reference sequence). This CDR3 has 19 residues. V was clipped by 0 bases and J by 0 bases, with 21 bases between them. The CDR3: CASSQEVGSNCASSYEQYF. For the CDR3, the DNA is TGTGCCAGCAGCCAAGAGGTCGGTAGCAATTGCGCCTCCTCCTACGAGCAGTACTTC.